This TCR beta chain was identified in a study of human T cells and chemical hapten exposure (dated by TCRdb to the early 2020s). Study-level background: Libraries were pooled for sequencing, and per-sample TCR yields varied mainly because of small differences in library volumes within the pool. In alopecia patients, the study followed how the peripheral blood TCR repertoire changed in vivo over primary and secondary sensitization to diphenylcyclopropenone (DPC), a hapten. Both TCR alpha and TCR beta chains were sequenced from each blood RNA sample. Broad study findings and their caveats: Repeated subsampling changed both the strength of the expansion versus patch-test correlation and the threshold at which that correlation became significant. No change with DPC sensitization was found in the number of TCRs above 1 in 1000 frequency, and no evidence of global repertoire structure alterations was found.

To prepare the library, RACE was applied. This sample was sequenced with a NextSeq 500. Library preparation attached unique molecular identifiers to individual cDNA molecules for quantitative, reproducible TCR counting. In the paper's pipeline: The median number of TCRs per sample was some 100,000, ranging from roughly 23,224 to 700,000. The Decombinator software suite was used to annotate the V, J and CDR3 of the TCR reads. For PS versus PT1 abundance plots, all samples were subsampled to the same number of TCRs (28,000). TCRs were defined as expanded if absent before sensitization and observed at least eight times at the 2-week time point. TCRdb ran its own pipeline on the public reads, namely fastp trimming at Q25 and MiXCR clone calling, and kept in-frame beta chains. Each record represents a unique CDR3 protein, reported with the most common genes and DNA among its rows. The authors' filters were not applied to this entry. Across this sample there are roughly 130,000 distinct CDR3 sequences, with about 8.2% seen only once. Together, the top ten hold 1.5% to 2% of the sample.

V loses 5 bases at its end and J loses 6 bases; junction bases beyond the gene matches: 7. The cysteine opens and the phenylalanine closes a CDR3 of 15 amino acids. Kept here is only the CDR3 DNA, which spans 45 bases and is read in frame from base 1. This specimen's time point label, interpreted: healthy volunteer bleed at 2 weeks. Total RNA was isolated from unfractionated whole blood collected in Tempus Blood RNA tubes. Roughly 5 healthy volunteers were used as TCR sequencing controls and were bled at day 0, 2 weeks and 6 weeks. This clonotype occurred a few times. This clone's antigen is unknown. No base-level quality is on record; no much larger clone is a single base apart.

Recombination joined TRBV12-3 or TRBV12-4 with TRBJ2-1; 10 bases in the junction line up with TRBD2. The sequenced sample was whole blood. The receptor was derived from a male donor in good health. Some clones in this sample may be carry-over from other donors' samples. The DNA is TGTGCCAGCAGTCCTACGGGACTAGCGATCAATGAGCAGTTCTTC. Translated, it reads CASSPTGLAINEQFF.